The sequence of this T cell receptor beta chain was determined in a study of a mutant IDH1 vaccine in newly diagnosed glioma. Described time point: week 5, during vaccination. Doses comprised 300 ug of mutant IDH1 20-mer peptide each, plus topical imiquimod. There were new WHO grade 3 or 4 astrocytomas in the donors, and these were IDH1-mutant and ATRX-lost. On this clone itself: The antigen is undetermined.

The protocol was immunoSEQ multiplex PCR, while the TCRdb copy is restricted to in-frame clones and leaves out a portion. The sample holds tens of thousands of clones, about 81% seen once. The sequence derives from a man aged 25-45 years with glioma. The specimen comprised PBMCs, sampled from a glioma patient whose treatment included an IDH1 peptide vaccine.

CDR3 DNA: TGTGCCAGCAGCTTACTTACGGGGACGGGACAAGGGTTATCCGAGCAGTACTTC. It encodes CASSLLTGTGQGLSEQYF. The rearrangement joins TRBV11-2 to TRBJ2-7; possibly TRBD1 for D (6 bases). Germline V gene lookup returns CDR1 SGHAT and CDR2 FQNNGV. Trimming stripped 2 bases from V and 6 bases from J, with 26 bases between. This CDR3 spans 18 amino acids.